This is a list of T cell receptor beta chains from one sample in a study of cytomegalovirus exposure and HLA in healthy donors. Sequencing was performed with immunoSEQ multiplex PCR; in TCRdb, only in-frame clones are kept and a portion is missing. The table includes fewer than 140,000 clones, around 80% detected once. The specimen sequenced was PBMCs. Every receptor here comes from a man in his fifties or sixties in good health and CMV-seronegative. The CDR3 runs from the conserved cysteine through the conserved F or W. The order of the fields is clone size, J gene, D gene, V gene, CDR3 protein, CDR3 DNA. The D gene is left open where the match is weak. Only part of the rows carry a size: once, few, many, or a class if the clone is expanded.

-	TRBJ1-5	-	TRBV4-3	CASSQAISEGNQPQHF	TGCGCCAGCAGCCAGGCAATCTCGGAGGGCAATCAGCCCCAGCATTTT
-	TRBJ1-2	-	TRBV7-2	CASSLNQGSYGYTF	TGTGCCAGCAGCTTAAACCAGGGCAGCTATGGCTACACCTTC
-	TRBJ2-5	TRBD1	TRBV5-1	CASSSLTGDQETQYF	TGCGCCAGCAGCTCCCTTACAGGGGATCAAGAGACCCAGTACTTC
-	TRBJ2-1	TRBD1	TRBV7-2	CASSLQGQGMNEQFF	TGTGCCAGCAGCTTACAAGGACAGGGCATGAATGAGCAGTTCTTC
-	TRBJ1-2	-	TRBV4-3	CASSQNLGREDYGYTF	TGCGCCAGCAGCCAAAACCTCGGCAGGGAGGATTATGGCTACACCTTC
few	TRBJ1-1	TRBD1	TRBV20-1	CSASDRAEAFF	TGCAGTGCATCCGACAGGGCTGAAGCTTTCTTT
-	TRBJ1-2	-	TRBV9	CASSTGGIGYTF	TGTGCCAGCAGCACCGGAGGGATCGGCTACACCTTC
-	TRBJ1-5	-	TRBV21-1	CASSKGGCAQPQHF	TGTGCCAGCAGCAAAGGAGGGTGCGCTCAGCCCCAGCATTTT
-	TRBJ1-4	TRBD1	TRBV30	CAWKQRGTGVNEKLFF	TGTGCCTGGAAACAGAGGGGAACAGGGGTTAATGAAAAACTGTTTTTT
-	TRBJ2-3	-	TRBV4-1	CASSRMGVGTDTQYF	TGCGCCAGCAGTCGCATGGGAGTAGGGACAGATACGCAGTATTTT